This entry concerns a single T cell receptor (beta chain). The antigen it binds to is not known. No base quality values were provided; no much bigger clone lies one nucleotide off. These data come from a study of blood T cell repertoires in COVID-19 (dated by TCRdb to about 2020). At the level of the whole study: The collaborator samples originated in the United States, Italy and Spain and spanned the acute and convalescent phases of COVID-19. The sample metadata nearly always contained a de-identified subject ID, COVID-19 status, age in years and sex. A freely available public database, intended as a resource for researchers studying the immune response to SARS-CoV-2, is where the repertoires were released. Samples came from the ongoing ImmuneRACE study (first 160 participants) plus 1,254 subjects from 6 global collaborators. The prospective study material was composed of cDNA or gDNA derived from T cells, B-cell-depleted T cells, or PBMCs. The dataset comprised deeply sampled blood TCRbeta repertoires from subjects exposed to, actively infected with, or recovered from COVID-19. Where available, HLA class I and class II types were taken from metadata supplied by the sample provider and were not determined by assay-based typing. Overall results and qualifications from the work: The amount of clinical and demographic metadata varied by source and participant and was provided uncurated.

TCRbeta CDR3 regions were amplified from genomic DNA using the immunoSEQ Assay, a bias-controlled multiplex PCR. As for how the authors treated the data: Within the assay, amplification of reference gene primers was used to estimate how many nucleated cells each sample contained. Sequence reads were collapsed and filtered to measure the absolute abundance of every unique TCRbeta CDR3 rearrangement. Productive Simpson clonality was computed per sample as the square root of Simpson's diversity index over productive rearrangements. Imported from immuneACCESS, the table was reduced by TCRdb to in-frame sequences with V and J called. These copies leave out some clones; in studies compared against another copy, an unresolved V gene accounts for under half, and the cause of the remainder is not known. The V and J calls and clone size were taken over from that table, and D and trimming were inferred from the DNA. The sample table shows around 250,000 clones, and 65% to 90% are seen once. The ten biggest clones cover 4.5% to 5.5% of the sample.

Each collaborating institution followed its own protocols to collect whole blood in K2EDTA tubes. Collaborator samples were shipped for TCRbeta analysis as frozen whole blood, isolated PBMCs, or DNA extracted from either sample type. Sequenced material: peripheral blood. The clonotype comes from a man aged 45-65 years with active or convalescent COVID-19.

The nucleotides read TGCGCCAGCAGCTTTTTGGCCAGCGGGAACTACGAGCAGTACTTC. Translation gives CASSFLASGNYEQYF. The V and J segments used are TRBV5-1 and TRBJ2-7; 7 nucleotides in the junction match TRBD2. Ends trimmed: V by 2 bases, J by 3 bases; bases unmatched to a gene: 8. The CDR3, from cysteine to phenylalanine, totals 15 residues. This entry keeps only the CDR3 DNA: 45 bases, framed from base 1. In the germline V gene, CDR1 corresponds to SGHRS and CDR2 to YFSETQ.